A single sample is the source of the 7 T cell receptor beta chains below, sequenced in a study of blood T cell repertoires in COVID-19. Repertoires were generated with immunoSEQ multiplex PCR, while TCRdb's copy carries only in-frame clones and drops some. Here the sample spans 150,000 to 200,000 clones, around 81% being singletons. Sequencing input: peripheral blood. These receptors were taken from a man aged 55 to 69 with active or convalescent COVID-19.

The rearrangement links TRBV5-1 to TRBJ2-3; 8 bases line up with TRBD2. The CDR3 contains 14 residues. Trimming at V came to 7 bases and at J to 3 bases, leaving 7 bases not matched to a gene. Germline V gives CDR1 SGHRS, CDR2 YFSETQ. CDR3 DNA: TGCGCCAGCGGGCCGGGACTAGAGACAGATACGCAGTATTTT. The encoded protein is CASGPGLETDTQYF.

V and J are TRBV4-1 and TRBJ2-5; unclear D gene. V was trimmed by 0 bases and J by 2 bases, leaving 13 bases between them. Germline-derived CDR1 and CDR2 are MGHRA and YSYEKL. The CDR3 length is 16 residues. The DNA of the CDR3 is TGCGCCAGCAGCCAAGATCGCACCCCAGGACAAGAGACCCAGTACTTC. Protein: CASSQDRTPGQETQYF.

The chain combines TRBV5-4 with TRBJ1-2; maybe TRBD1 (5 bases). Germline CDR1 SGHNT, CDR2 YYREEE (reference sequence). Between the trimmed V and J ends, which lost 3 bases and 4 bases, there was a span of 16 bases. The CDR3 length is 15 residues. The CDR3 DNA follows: TGTGCCAGCAGCTCCCCAGGTGGACATTCCTATGGCTACACCTTC. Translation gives CASSSPGGHSYGYTF.

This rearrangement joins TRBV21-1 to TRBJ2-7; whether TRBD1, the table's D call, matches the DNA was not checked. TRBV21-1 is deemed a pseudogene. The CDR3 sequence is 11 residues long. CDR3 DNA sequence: TGTGCCAGCAGCGGAACAGGGCCGGCGTACTTC. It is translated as CASSGTGPAYF.

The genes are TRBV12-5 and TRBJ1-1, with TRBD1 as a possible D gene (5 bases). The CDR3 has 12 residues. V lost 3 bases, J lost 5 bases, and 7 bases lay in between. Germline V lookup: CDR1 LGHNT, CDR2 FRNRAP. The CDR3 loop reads CASGLGVTEAFF. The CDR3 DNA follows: TGTGCTAGTGGTTTAGGGGTTACTGAAGCTTTCTTT.

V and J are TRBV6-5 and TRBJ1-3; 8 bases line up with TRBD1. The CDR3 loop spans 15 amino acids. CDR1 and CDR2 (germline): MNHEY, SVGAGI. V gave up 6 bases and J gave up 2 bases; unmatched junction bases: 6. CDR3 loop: CASRTDRGPGNTIYF. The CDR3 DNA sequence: TGTGCCAGCAGGACCGACAGGGGTCCTGGAAACACCATATATTTT.

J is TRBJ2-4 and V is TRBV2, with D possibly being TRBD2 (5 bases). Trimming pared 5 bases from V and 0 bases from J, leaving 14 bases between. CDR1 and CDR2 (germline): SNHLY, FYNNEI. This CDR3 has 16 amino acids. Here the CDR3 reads CASSPEGLIAKNIQYF. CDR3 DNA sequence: TGTGCCAGCAGTCCAGAAGGACTTATAGCCAAAAACATTCAGTACTTC.